The 18 T cell receptor beta chains below were found in one sample sequenced in a study of T cells in localized non-small cell lung cancer. The assay was immunoSEQ multiplex PCR, and TCRdb's table has in-frame clones only and misses some. The top ten hold nearly 20% of the sample, which has tens of thousands of clones, roughly 92% seen once. The input for sequencing was peripheral blood, taken before any cancer treatment. These receptor sequences come from a man aged 40 to 70 with stage I lung adenocarcinoma.

V and J are TRBV10-1 and TRBJ2-1, with a possible D match to TRBD2 (7 bases). Germline CDR1 is WNHNN and CDR2 is SYGVQD (reference sequence). The CDR3 is 13 residues long. V was pared by 11 bases and J by 10 bases, with 21 bases between. Written as DNA, the CDR3 is TGCGCCCTTGGAGCTAGCGGAAGGGGGGAGCAGTTCTTC. This gives the protein CALGASGRGEQFF.

This rearrangement joins TRBV14 to TRBJ2-7; D may be TRBD2 (6 bases). The germline gives CDR1 SGHDN, CDR2 FVKESK. This CDR3 is built from 13 residues. V gave up 4 bases and J gave up 3 bases, with 10 bases separating them. The chain's CDR3 is CASSRTTSYEQYF. Here the CDR3 DNA reads TGTGCCAGCAGCCGGACGACTAGCTACGAGCAGTACTTC.

V usage is TRBV10-3 and J usage is TRBJ2-7, with D tentatively TRBD2 (6 bases). The CDR3 totals 18 residues. V shed 0 bases and J shed 3 bases, with 21 bases lying between them. CDR1 and CDR2 (germline): ENHRY, SYGVKD. DNA of the CDR3: TGTGCCATCAGTGAGTCGGTGGGGTCCGGGGGTACTAGCTACGAGCAGTACTTC. It encodes CAISESVGSGGTSYEQYF.

The CDR3 sequence: CSSPLAGTDTQYF. CDR3 coding DNA: TGCAGCTCCCCCTTAGCGGGGACAGATACGCAGTATTTT. The chain combines TRBV29-1 with TRBJ2-3; 8 bases map to TRBD2. With 8 bases clipped from V and 3 bases from J, the junction kept 7 bases outside the gene matches. The length of the CDR3 is 13 residues. CDR1 SQVTM and CDR2 ANQGSEA come from the germline V gene.

This clone was recorded once. This rearrangement joins TRBV13 to TRBJ2-7, with no clear D. The length of the CDR3 is 15 residues. V gave up 1 base and J gave up 2 bases, with 12 bases separating them. The germline CDR1 and CDR2 sequences are PRHDT and FYEKMQ (reference sequence). CDR3 sequence reads: CASSLVRGRAYEQYF. Here the CDR3 DNA reads TGTGCCAGCAGCTTAGTCCGCGGAAGGGCCTACGAGCAGTACTTC. Variable domain in full (rest from reference TRBV13 and TRBJ2-7): AAGVIQSPRHLIKEKRETATLKCYPIPRHDTVYWYQQGPGQDPQFLISFYEKMQSDKGSIPDRFSAQQFSDYHSELNMSSLELGDSALYFCASSLVRGRAYEQYFGPGTRLTVT.

V and J are TRBV5-1 and TRBJ1-3, with 8 bases identical to TRBD1. This CDR3 has 15 amino acids. The V gene end was trimmed by 4 bases and the J gene end by 2 bases; junction bases not matched to a gene: 5. The V gene's germline CDR1 is SGHRS and CDR2 YFSETQ. The CDR3 nucleotides are TGCGCCAGCAGCCAGGACAGGGCTGCTGGAAACACCATATATTTT. Encoded protein: CASSQDRAAGNTIYF.

The chain has TRBV7-6 and TRBJ2-2; D ambiguous. This CDR3 comprises 14 residues. V was trimmed by 5 bases and J by 1 base, leaving 8 bases between them. Germline V gene data show CDR1 as SGHVS and CDR2 as FNYEAQ. This CDR3 is CASSRSGNTGELFF. The CDR3 DNA sequence: TGTGCCAGCAGCCGGTCAGGGAACACCGGGGAGCTGTTTTTT.

This chain uses TRBV11-2 with TRBJ2-7; 7 bases align to TRBD1. Trimming at V came to 11 bases and at J to 0 bases, leaving 10 bases not matched to a gene. CDR3 length equals 14 residues. Germline CDR1 and CDR2: SGHAT and FQNNGV. In DNA form, the CDR3 reads TGTGCCTCCAAGACAGGGCATAGCTCCTACGAGCAGTACTTC. Residues: CASKTGHSSYEQYF.

V gene TRBV10-3 combines with J gene TRBJ1-1; D gene ambiguous. The CDR3 length is 15 residues. Germline V lookup: CDR1 ENHRY, CDR2 SYGVKD. Deletions cut 6 bases from V and 1 base from J, with 15 bases between. CDR3 DNA sequence: TGTGCCATCAGCCTCGGAATAGAGGGGAACACTGAAGCTTTCTTT. It encodes CAISLGIEGNTEAFF.

This clone was seen only once. The genes are TRBV4-2 and TRBJ2-3, with TRBD2 matching over 9 bases. The J segment lost 6 bases and the V segment lost 6 bases, leaving 13 bases of the junction unmatched. The CDR3 sequence is 16 residues long. The V gene's germline CDR1 is LGHNA and CDR2 YNFKEQ. The CDR3 loop reads CASRRAGGQEADTQYF. The CDR3 region has the DNA TGTGCCAGCAGGCGGGCGGGAGGGCAAGAAGCGGATACGCAGTATTTT.

The genes are TRBV19 and TRBJ1-2; D remains unclear. Germline loops: CDR1 LNHDA, CDR2 SQIVND (reference sequence). Trimming pared 1 base from V and 5 bases from J, leaving 14 bases between. This CDR3 spans 15 amino acids. CDR3: CASSIGGGTLYGYTF. The CDR3 DNA is TGTGCCAGTAGTATAGGAGGCGGAACCTTATATGGCTACACCTTC.

This rearrangement joins TRBV9 to TRBJ2-5; D remains ambiguous. Per germline, CDR1 SGDLS and CDR2 YYNGEE. Trimming removed 3 bases at V and 2 bases at J, with 11 bases between. This CDR3 is 14 amino acids long. Here the CDR3 DNA reads TGTGCCAGCAGCGCGGGCGGTACACAAGAGACCCAGTACTTC. This sequence encodes CASSAGGTQETQYF.

This chain links TRBV28 with TRBJ1-2, with 7 bases matching TRBD1. CDR1 and CDR2 from the germline V gene are MDHEN and SYDVKM. V was pared by 7 bases and J by 4 bases, with 12 bases of the junction left unmatched. This CDR3 spans 15 amino acids. DNA for the CDR3: TGTGCCAGCAACTCACAGGGGCTCCTGGGCTATGGCTACACCTTC. This translates into CASNSQGLLGYGYTF.

The CDR3 here is CASSVGSGTTEQYF. As DNA, the CDR3 is TGTGCCAGCAGCGTGGGATCCGGGACAACAGAGCAGTACTTC. The J gene is TRBJ2-7, the V gene TRBV9; maybe TRBD1 (6 bases). V was clipped by 2 bases and J by 7 bases, with 16 bases between them. Germline V CDR1 and CDR2: SGDLS, YYNGEE. This CDR3 region has 14 residues.

The table lists this clone with a count of one. The genes are TRBV7-6 and TRBJ2-2; no firm D call. CDR3 length: 14 amino acids. Between the trimmed V and J ends, which lost 0 bases and 1 base, there was a span of 3 bases. Per germline, CDR1 SGHVS and CDR2 FNYEAQ. The DNA of the CDR3 is TGTGCCAGCAGCTTAGCTCAGAACACCGGGGAGCTGTTTTTT. Amino acid sequence: CASSLAQNTGELFF.

This rearrangement joins TRBV10-2 to TRBJ2-1, with a tentative D call TRBD2 (6 bases). Germline CDR1 and CDR2: WSHSY and SAAADI. The CDR3 is 16 amino acids. Between the trimmed V and J ends, which lost 8 bases and 9 bases, there was a span of 26 bases. This CDR3 is CASADAFGREHVEQFF. The DNA for the CDR3 is TGCGCCAGCGCCGATGCTTTTGGACGGGAGCACGTTGAGCAGTTCTTC.

The rearrangement links TRBV11-2 to TRBJ1-4; unclear D gene. Germline CDR1 and CDR2: SGHAT and FQNNGV. The CDR3 contains 13 residues. Trimming removed 5 bases from V and 8 bases from J, with 12 bases in between. CDR3 sequence: CASSNRRGEKLFF. CDR3 coding DNA: TGTGCCAGCAGCAACCGTCGGGGAGAAAAACTGTTTTTT.

V usage is TRBV6-1 and J usage is TRBJ2-1; TRBD2 agrees at 13 bases. V was pared by 5 bases and J by 7 bases, with 5 bases of the junction left unmatched. The CDR3 totals 15 residues. Germline V CDR1 and CDR2: MNHNS, SASEGT. CDR3 DNA: TGTGCCAGCAGTAGGACTAGCGGGAGAGGGAATGAGCAGTTCTTC. It translates to CASSRTSGRGNEQFF.